This TCR beta chain is from a study of T-cell memory formation after mild COVID-19. Study findings and constraints: CD4+ contracting clones lay mainly in CM and EM, CD8+ ones in EMRA.

Constant-segment primers served in 5'RACE that generated TCR alpha and TCR beta cDNA libraries bearing sample barcodes and UMIs. TCRdb re-analysed the 5' RACE reads in MiXCR, keeping a single row per CDR3 protein. The table shows over 25,000 distinct CDR3 sequences, with roughly 21% occurring only once. This clonotype was detected ten times or more. The antigen is unknown. This TCR was recovered from an adult who had mild COVID-19 (a few samples of this study predate the infection). Cell type and time point are not known. Sequences were obtained from PBMCs or a T cell subset sorted from them (not recorded which).

CDR3 loop: CASSVAARVFDEQFF. In nucleotides, the CDR3 is TGTGCCAGCAGCGTAGCAGCGCGGGTTTTTGATGAGCAGTTCTTC. The chain is built from TRBV9 and TRBJ2-1, with a tentative D call TRBD2 (5 bases). Germline V gene sequence: CDR1 SGDLS, CDR2 YYNGEE. V was shortened by 0 bases and J by 8 bases, with 15 bases between the two germline ends. The CDR3 is made up of 15 amino acids.